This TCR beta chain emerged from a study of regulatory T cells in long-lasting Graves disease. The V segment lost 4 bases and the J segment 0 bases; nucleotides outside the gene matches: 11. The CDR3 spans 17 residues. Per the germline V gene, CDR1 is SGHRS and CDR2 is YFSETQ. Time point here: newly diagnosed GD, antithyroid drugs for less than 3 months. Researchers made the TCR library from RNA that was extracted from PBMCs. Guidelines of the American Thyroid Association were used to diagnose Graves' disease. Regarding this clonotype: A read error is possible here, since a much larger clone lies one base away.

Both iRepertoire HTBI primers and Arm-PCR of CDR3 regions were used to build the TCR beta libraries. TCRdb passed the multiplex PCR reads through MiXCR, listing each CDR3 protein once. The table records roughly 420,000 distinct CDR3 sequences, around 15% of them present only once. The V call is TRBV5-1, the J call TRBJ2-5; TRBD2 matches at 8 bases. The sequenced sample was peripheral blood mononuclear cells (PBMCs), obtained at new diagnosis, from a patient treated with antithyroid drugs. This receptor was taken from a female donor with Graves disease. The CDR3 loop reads CASSHSPILADQETQYF. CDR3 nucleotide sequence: TGCGCCAGCAGCCATTCCCCGATACTAGCGGACCAAGAGACCCAGTACTTC.